The 9 T cell receptor beta chains listed next were all sequenced from one sample in a study of T cells in Graves' hyperthyroidism and ophthalmopathy. Authors of the study amplified TCR beta CDR3 regions from RNA transcripts. TCR CDR3 regions were first amplified by RT-PCR with HTBI primers. One entry per CDR3 protein, called by TCRdb with MiXCR from the multiplex PCR reads. Found here are some 770,000 distinct CDR3 sequences, approximately 16% of them singletons; the top ten hold under 9.5%. What was sequenced was blood. The receptors stem from a man between 18 and 35 years old with Graves' hyperthyroidism.

A remark on this clonotype: Relative to the germline gene, one junction end is altered; a read error may explain this. V and J are TRBV29-1 and TRBJ2-6; possible D gene TRBD2, 6 bases. Germline V gives CDR1 SQVTM, CDR2 ANQGSEA. The CDR3 is 11 residues long. This chain's CDR3 is CSVGGANVPTF. The DNA for the CDR3 is TGCAGCGTAGGAGGGGCCAACGTCCCGACTTTC.

This clonotype was seen only a few times. The rearrangement links TRBV3-1 to TRBJ1-2; D might be TRBD1 (5 bases). V gave up 4 bases and J gave up 4 bases, with 19 bases separating them. Germline CDR1 and CDR2: LGHDT and YNNKEL (reference sequence). CDR3 length: 16 residues. The CDR3 spells CASSRATGGVGYGYTF. The CDR3 bases are TGTGCCAGCAGCCGGGCCACGGGAGGGGTAGGCTATGGCTACACCTTC.

This clonotype has a handful of counts. The chain employs TRBV19 and TRBJ1-4; D gene unclear. This CDR3 is built from 14 residues. Trimming took off 5 bases at V and 3 bases at J, with 10 bases between the two ends. Germline CDR1 LNHDA, CDR2 SQIVND (reference sequence). The CDR3 DNA is TGTGCCAGTAGTTCCTGGCAGGCTAATGAAAAACTGTTTTTT. As protein: CASSSWQANEKLFF.

The chain carries TRBV19 and TRBJ2-1; D gene unclear. CDR1 and CDR2 (germline): LNHDA, SQIVND (reference sequence). With 3 bases removed from V and 1 base from J, the gap between germline ends came to 10 bases. The CDR3 is 15 amino acids. In DNA, the CDR3 is TGTGCCAGTAGTATGATCAGTCCGTCCTACAATGAGCAGTTCTTC. This encodes CASSMISPSYNEQFF.

This clonotype has at least ten counts. The chain joins TRBV29-1 to TRBJ2-7; 10 bases are a match to TRBD1. V trimming: 6 bases; J trimming: 4 bases; junction bases outside the gene matches: 6. This CDR3 has 13 amino acids. Germline values: CDR1 SQVTM, CDR2 ANQGSEA. The CDR3: CSVAGQGYYEQYF. DNA for the CDR3: TGCAGCGTCGCGGGACAGGGGTATTACGAGCAGTACTTC.

This clonotype has ten or more counts. The rearrangement uses TRBV28 and TRBJ2-1; the D gene is possibly TRBD2 (6 bases). The germline V and J ends were trimmed by 3 bases and 3 bases, with 12 bases remaining between them. Germline loops: CDR1 MDHEN, CDR2 SYDVKM. The CDR3 runs to 15 residues. CDR3 in amino acids: CASSLSPAGYNEQFF. For the CDR3, the DNA is TGTGCCAGCAGTTTGTCTCCAGCGGGCTACAATGAGCAGTTCTTC.

This clonotype was observed a few times. The CDR3 loop is CASSLPPSGYNEQFF. The CDR3, as DNA: TGTGCCAGCAGCTTACCCCCTAGCGGCTACAATGAGCAGTTCTTC. This chain uses TRBV7-2 with TRBJ2-1; TRBD2 matches at 7 bases. V gave up 2 bases and J gave up 3 bases; unmatched junction bases: 4. The CDR3 is made up of 15 amino acids. Germline V CDR1 and CDR2: SGHTA, FQGNSA.

The chain joins TRBV2 to TRBJ1-2, with TRBD1 matching 10 bases. This CDR3 comprises 16 residues. V was pared by 1 base and J by 7 bases, with 9 bases of the junction left unmatched. Germline assignment: CDR1 SNHLY and CDR2 FYNNEI. The CDR3, as DNA: TGTGCCAGCAGTGAAGGCTCGGACAGGGGGAGTGCTGGCTACACCTTC. Protein: CASSEGSDRGSAGYTF.

The V call is TRBV29-1, the J call TRBJ1-1; D call uncertain. Germline V gives CDR1 SQVTM, CDR2 ANQGSEA. This CDR3 has 14 residues. V was trimmed by 7 bases and J by 4 bases, leaving 19 bases between them. CDR3 loop: CSAEFAGPSTEAFF. For the CDR3, the DNA is TGCAGCGCTGAGTTTGCCGGGCCTAGCACTGAAGCTTTCTTT.